This is a list of T cell receptor beta chains from one sample in a study of tumor-infiltrating lymphocytes in primary liver carcinoma. TCRdb re-analysed the multiplex PCR reads in MiXCR, keeping a single row per CDR3 protein. The sample consists of 95,000 to 150,000 distinct CDR3 sequences, roughly 70% of them appearing once. Sequences were obtained from tumor-adjacent normal liver tissue. Every receptor here comes from a woman aged 55-69 years with primary liver carcinoma and hepatitis B virus infection. CDR3s include the opening cysteine and the closing phenylalanine or tryptophan. Fields, in order: J gene, clone size, V gene, D gene, CDR3 DNA, CDR3 protein. The D gene is left open where the match is weak. Clone size is stated in some rows and not others, as once, few, many or a class when expanded.

J: TRBJ2-3; size: many; V: TRBV6-1; D: -; DNA: TGTGCCAGCAGCCTCGACAGGATAGATACGCAGTATTTT; CDR3: CASSLDRIDTQYF
J: TRBJ1-5; size: -; V: TRBV11-2; D: -; DNA: TGTGCCAGCAGCCACGTCGGTCACAATCAGCCCCAGCATTTT; CDR3: CASSHVGHNQPQHF
J: TRBJ2-5; size: -; V: TRBV6-6; D: TRBD2; DNA: TGTGCCACCCGAGGCGGGAGGATAGGTTACCAAGAGACCCAGTACTTC; CDR3: CATRGGRIGYQETQYF
J: TRBJ2-5; size: -; V: TRBV6-1; D: TRBD1; DNA: TGCGCCAGCAGTGGATCCAGGACAGGGGGGCAGACCCAGTACTTC; CDR3: CASSGSRTGGQTQYF
J: TRBJ2-7; size: -; V: TRBV13; D: TRBD2; DNA: TGTTCCAGCGGCTTATATGCTAGCGGACCCCACGAGCAGTACTTC; CDR3: CSSGLYASGPHEQYF
J: TRBJ2-1; size: many; V: TRBV12-3/TRBV12-4; D: -; DNA: TGTGCCAGCAGTATAGGGACAGAGCAGTTCTTC; CDR3: CASSIGTEQFF
J: TRBJ2-1; size: -; V: TRBV11-1; D: -; DNA: TGTACCAGCAGCTTAGGGTATCCTGTAGACTCCTACAATGAACAGTTCTTC; CDR3: CTSSLGYPVDSYNEQFF
J: TRBJ1-1; size: many; V: TRBV6-5; D: -; DNA: TGTGCCAGCAGTTACTCGTGGGACGGTCCTGAAGCTTTCTTT; CDR3: CASSYSWDGPEAFF
J: TRBJ2-7; size: -; V: TRBV12-3/TRBV12-4; D: TRBD1; DNA: TGTGCCAGCACTCTATTATCCGGGACAGGGGGCGCGAAGCAGTATTTC; CDR3: CASTLLSGTGGAKQYF
J: TRBJ2-3; size: -; V: TRBV11-2; D: TRBD2; DNA: TGTGCCTGCAGCTTAGTCAGACTAGCGGGAGGGCCGATCGCAGATACGCAGTATTTT; CDR3: CACSLVRLAGGPIADTQYF
J: TRBJ1-2; size: few; V: TRBV7-2; D: TRBD1; DNA: TGTGCCAGCAGCATCAGGACAGGGTCGGGCTATGGCTACACCTTC; CDR3: CASSIRTGSGYGYTF
J: TRBJ1-1; size: once; V: TRBV29-1; D: -; DNA: TGCAGCGTTTCACTACGGGCGGGTAGCACTGAAGCTTTCTTT; CDR3: CSVSLRAGSTEAFF
J: TRBJ2-3; size: many; V: TRBV5-1; D: -; DNA: TGCGCCAGCAGCGTGACACCTAGGAGGGCGCAGTATTTT; CDR3: CASSVTPRRAQYF
J: TRBJ2-3; size: -; V: TRBV18; D: TRBD2; DNA: TGTGCCAGCTCACGGGCCCAGCGGGAGAACGCAGATACGCAGTATTTT; CDR3: CASSRAQRENADTQYF
J: TRBJ2-5; size: many; V: TRBV5-4; D: TRBD2; DNA: TGTGCCAGCAGCTTACATACTAGCGAGGAGACCCAGTACTTC; CDR3: CASSLHTSEETQYF
J: TRBJ2-7; size: -; V: TRBV7-9; D: -; DNA: TGTGCCAGCAGCGGCAGAGGGCAGGGGAAGATATGCGAGCAGTACTTC; CDR3: CASSGRGQGKICEQYF
J: TRBJ2-5; size: -; V: TRBV11-2; D: -; DNA: TGTGCCAGCAGCCCTGATTCCTCACCCCCCCAAGAGAGCCAGTACTTC; CDR3: CASSPDSSPPQESQYF
J: TRBJ1-4; size: -; V: TRBV29-1; D: TRBD1; DNA: TGCAGCGTTGGGACAGGGGGAGCTAATGGAAAACTGTTTTTT; CDR3: CSVGTGGANGKLFF
J: TRBJ2-5; size: many; V: TRBV10-1; D: -; DNA: TGCCGCCCCACCAACGAGAGGAAAGAGACCCAGTACTTC; CDR3: CRPTNERKETQYF
J: TRBJ2-1; size: -; V: TRBV20-1; D: -; DNA: TGCAGTGCTAGAGATCTCGCGTACAATGAGCAGTTCTTC; CDR3: CSARDLAYNEQFF
J: TRBJ2-7; size: -; V: TRBV28; D: TRBD2; DNA: TGTGCCAGCAGTTTACGGGCGATGTGCGGGAGTACATACGAGCAGTACTTC; CDR3: CASSLRAMCGSTYEQYF
J: TRBJ1-5; size: many; V: TRBV29-1; D: TRBD1; DNA: TGCAGCGTGGGACAGGAAGGTCGTCCCCAGCATTTT; CDR3: CSVGQEGRPQHF
J: TRBJ1-1; size: -; V: TRBV10-2; D: -; DNA: TGCGCCGGCAGTCGAGACAGTGGGAGGACTGAAGCTTTCTTT; CDR3: CAGSRDSGRTEAFF
J: TRBJ1-1; size: once; V: TRBV29-1; D: -; DNA: TGCAGCGTTGCACGGACGGTGGACACTGAAGCCTTCTTT; CDR3: CSVARTVDTEAFF
J: TRBJ1-5; size: many; V: TRBV28; D: TRBD1; DNA: TGTGCCAGCACCTCTGGACAGGGGGGCCAGCCCCAGCATTTT; CDR3: CASTSGQGGQPQHF
J: TRBJ1-2; size: -; V: TRBV6-1; D: -; DNA: TGTGCATGCAGTGACCTAGGGAGCAGATCCCACTATGGCTACACCTTC; CDR3: CACSDLGSRSHYGYTF
J: TRBJ2-5; size: -; V: TRBV4-1; D: -; DNA: TGCGCCGGCAGCCAGCAAGCGACCCAGTACTTC; CDR3: CAGSQQATQYF